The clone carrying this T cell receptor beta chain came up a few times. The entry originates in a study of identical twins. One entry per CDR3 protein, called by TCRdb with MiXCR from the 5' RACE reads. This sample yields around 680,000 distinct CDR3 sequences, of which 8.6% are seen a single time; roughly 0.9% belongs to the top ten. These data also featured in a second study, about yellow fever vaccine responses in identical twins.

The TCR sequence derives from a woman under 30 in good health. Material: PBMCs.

This CDR3 reads CSVGQGSNQPQHF. As DNA, the CDR3 is TGCAGCGTGGGGCAGGGTAGCAATCAGCCCCAGCATTTT. J is TRBJ1-5 and V is TRBV29-1; the D gene is possibly TRBD1 (5 bases). The V end lost 6 bases, the J end lost 0 bases, and 9 bases lay between the germline ends. Per the germline V gene, CDR1 is SQVTM and CDR2 is ANQGSEA. The CDR3 has 13 amino acids.